The next 20 T cell receptor beta chains were all read from a single sample in a study of blood T cell repertoires in COVID-19. Generated by immunoSEQ multiplex PCR, the TCRdb table keeps only in-frame clones and is missing some. The table lists approximately 63,000 clones, 88% of them singletons. Input material: peripheral blood. These receptors came from a woman aged 80 or older with active COVID-19.

The J gene is TRBJ1-2, the V gene TRBV4-3; TRBD1 is a possible D gene (6 bases). CDR3 length equals 17 residues. The germline V gene encodes CDR1 LGHNA and CDR2 YSLEER. The V and J ends lost 0 bases and 4 bases respectively, with 18 bases between them. CDR3 sequence (DNA): TGCGCCAGCAGCCAAGAGGTGACAGGACATGCCGCCTATGGCTACACCTTC. Residues: CASSQEVTGHAAYGYTF.

This chain links TRBV28 with TRBJ1-5; 9 bases map to TRBD1. CDR3 length: 17 amino acids. Germline lookup yields CDR1 MDHEN and CDR2 SYDVKM. V lost 3 bases to trimming and J lost 3 bases; unmatched junction nucleotides: 9. The CDR3 loop is CASSFSTGGSYNQPQHF. The DNA for the CDR3 is TGTGCCAGCAGTTTTTCTACAGGGGGCTCCTACAATCAGCCCCAGCATTTT.

The gene calls are TRBV7-9 and TRBJ1-4; D is unresolved. The CDR3 consists of 11 residues. Germline V CDR1 and CDR2: SEHNR, FQNEAQ (reference sequence). The germline V and J ends were trimmed by 3 bases and 7 bases, with 3 bases remaining between them. The CDR3 DNA sequence: TGTGCCAGCAGCTTCAGTGAAAAACTGTTTTTT. Residues: CASSFSEKLFF.

This sequence joins TRBV18 and TRBJ1-5; 8 bases map to TRBD1. The junction had 5 bases not matched to a gene; V was cut back by 3 bases and J by 7 bases. The V gene's germline CDR1 is KGHSH and CDR2 LQKENI. The CDR3 loop spans 14 amino acids. The CDR3 here is CASSPQGAEQPQHF. The CDR3 DNA is TGTGCCAGCTCACCTCAGGGGGCGGAACAGCCCCAGCATTTT.

The J gene is TRBJ1-5, the V gene TRBV6-5; weak D call: TRBD1 (5 bases). The V end lost 5 bases, the J end lost 10 bases, and 18 bases lay between the germline ends. Germline V gene sequence: CDR1 MNHEY, CDR2 SVGAGI. The CDR3 covers 14 residues. The CDR3 coding sequence is TGTGCCAGCAGTACAAACAGGTTAGATGGTCCCCAGCATTTT. Its protein product is CASSTNRLDGPQHF.

The rearrangement joins TRBV5-4 to TRBJ1-5, with 8 nucleotides matching TRBD1. Germline V gives CDR1 SGHNT, CDR2 YYREEE (reference sequence). The length of the CDR3 is 14 residues. Trimming removed 4 bases from V and 7 bases from J; junction bases left unmatched: 7. CDR3 amino acids: CASSDGQGGQPQHF. The CDR3 DNA reads TGTGCCAGCAGCGACGGACAGGGAGGACAGCCCCAGCATTTT.

The V call is TRBV2, the J call TRBJ1-6, with no clear D. The CDR3 consists of 13 residues. With 1 base removed from V and 10 bases from J, the gap between germline ends came to 8 bases. Germline V gene lookup returns CDR1 SNHLY and CDR2 FYNNEI. CDR3 coding DNA: TGTGCCAGCAGTGAAGGGAGACTCTCACCCCTCCACTTT. Its translation: CASSEGRLSPLHF.

The chain joins TRBV9 to TRBJ2-5; D may be TRBD2 (5 bases). In germline, CDR1 is SGDLS, CDR2 YYNGEE. Trimming pared 0 bases from V and 5 bases from J, leaving 5 bases between. CDR3 length: 12 amino acids. CDR3 sequence reads: CASSVGRETQYF. DNA for the CDR3: TGTGCCAGCAGCGTAGGGAGGGAGACCCAGTACTTC.

The genes are TRBV5-6 and TRBJ1-3; 8 bases match TRBD1. The CDR3 has 14 residues. The germline CDR1 and CDR2 sequences are SGHDT and YYEEEE. The trim removed 7 bases at V and 4 bases at J, leaving 7 bases unmatched. Here the CDR3 DNA reads TGTGCCAGCCGGTCGACAGGGGAGGGAAACACCATATATTTT. Translating it yields CASRSTGEGNTIYF. Combining the CDR3 with reference TRBV5-6 and TRBJ1-3 gives the whole variable domain DAGVTQSPTHLIKTRGQQVTLRCSPKSGHDTVSWYQQALGQGPQFIFQYYEEEERQRGNFPDRFSGHQFPNYSSELNVNALLLGDSALYLCASRSTGEGNTIYFGEGSWLTVV.

The rearrangement links TRBV15 to TRBJ2-7, with D perhaps TRBD1 (5 bases). Trimming shortened V by 3 bases and J by 4 bases, and 10 bases separated the two germline ends. Germline-derived CDR1 and CDR2 are LNHNV and YYDKDF (reference sequence). The CDR3 is 13 residues long. DNA for the CDR3: TGTGCCACCAGCAGGGACATAGCATACGAGCAGTACTTC. Translated: CATSRDIAYEQYF. Drawing the rest from reference TRBV15 and TRBJ2-7, the complete variable domain is DAMVIQNPRYQVTQFGKPVTLSCSQTLNHNVMYWYQQKSSQAPKLLFHYYDKDFNNEADTPDNFQSRRPNTSFCFLDIRSPGLGDTAMYLCATSRDIAYEQYFGPGTRLTVT.

The chain combines TRBV19 with TRBJ1-2; 9 nucleotides agree with TRBD1. V lost 6 bases to trimming and J lost 5 bases; unmatched junction nucleotides: 4. This CDR3 contains 13 residues. CDR1 LNHDA and CDR2 SQIVND come from the germline V gene (reference sequence). CDR3 nucleotide sequence: TGTGCCAGTAGCCGGGACAGGGAATATGGCTACACCTTC. Translated: CASSRDREYGYTF.

V and J are TRBV19 and TRBJ1-2; 10 nucleotides align to TRBD1. The length of the CDR3 is 14 residues. CDR1 and CDR2 from the germline V gene are LNHDA and SQIVND (reference sequence). V lost 5 bases to trimming and J lost 3 bases; unmatched junction nucleotides: 3. The CDR3 nucleotides read TGTGCCAGTAGTCTGACAGGGGGCCACTATGGCTACACCTTC. Translation gives CASSLTGGHYGYTF.

The chain has TRBV4-3 and TRBJ2-7; 9 nucleotides match TRBD1. Germline V gene sequence: CDR1 LGHNA, CDR2 YSLEER. J lost 3 bases, V lost 2 bases, and 14 bases had no gene match. The CDR3 is 18 amino acids. CDR3 DNA sequence: TGCGCCAGCAGCCAACTACCCGCGGGACAGGGAGGTGGCTACGAGCAGTACTTC. It is translated as CASSQLPAGQGGGYEQYF.

In its sample, this clone was seen once. The rearrangement uses TRBV9 and TRBJ2-3; 8 nucleotides align to TRBD2. V was pared by 4 bases and J by 2 bases, with 9 bases of the junction left unmatched. CDR1 is SGDLS and CDR2 is YYNGEE in the germline V gene. The CDR3 runs 16 residues. CDR3 region: CASSSPGGGTTDTQYF. The CDR3 DNA follows: TGTGCCAGCAGCTCACCGGGCGGGGGGACCACAGATACGCAGTATTTT.

The chain uses TRBV5-5 and TRBJ2-7; 13 bases align to TRBD2. Germline V gives CDR1 SGHKS, CDR2 YYEKEE (reference sequence). The CDR3 is 15 residues long. J gave up 5 bases and V 5 bases, and 7 bases lay outside the gene matches. The CDR3 coding sequence is TGTGCCAGCAGACCTGGACTAGCGGGGGAAAACGAGCAGTACTTC. Amino acids: CASRPGLAGENEQYF.

As regards this clone: A read error may produce the germline difference seen at one junction end. The V gene is TRBV7-7, the J gene TRBJ2-5; tentative D call: TRBD1 (6 bases). Germline-derived CDR1 and CDR2 are SSHAT and FNYEAQ (reference sequence). This CDR3 spans 14 amino acids. CDR3: CASSRGGSQETQYF. The CDR3 DNA sequence: TGTGCTAGCAGCCGTGGGGGCTCCCAAGAGACCCAGTACTTC.

The chain links TRBV4-3 to TRBJ1-3; a weak D match, TRBD1 (6 bases). Germline V gene data show CDR1 as LGHNA and CDR2 as YSLEER. The V end was cut by 1 base, the J end by 4 bases, with 17 bases between. CDR3 size: 17 residues. CDR3: CASSQAVGGAGGNTIYF. CDR3 DNA sequence: TGCGCCAGCAGCCAAGCCGTTGGGGGGGCAGGAGGAAACACCATATATTTT.

The chain employs TRBV6-5 and TRBJ2-1, with TRBD2 matching over 14 bases. CDR3 size: 14 residues. V gave up 8 bases and J gave up 9 bases; unmatched junction bases: 6. Germline CDR1 MNHEY, CDR2 SVGAGI. The CDR3 is CASRRLAGGGEQFF. CDR3 nucleotides: TGTGCCAGCCGCCGACTAGCGGGGGGGGGTGAGCAGTTCTTC.

CDR3 nucleotide sequence: TGTGCCAGCAGCTTTAGCGGGGGGACTAATGAGCAGTTCTTC. Translated: CASSFSGGTNEQFF. This rearrangement joins TRBV7-3 to TRBJ2-1, with 10 bases fitting TRBD2. CDR1 and CDR2 (germline): SGHTA, FQGTGA. This CDR3 contains 14 residues. Losses at the gene ends were 3 bases for V and 7 bases for J; bases not matched to a gene: 3. Complete variable domain (other parts from reference TRBV7-3 and TRBJ2-1): GAGVSQTPSNKVTEKGKYVELRCDPISGHTALYWYRQSLGQGPEFLIYFQGTGAADDSGLPNDRFFAVRPEGSVSTLKIQRTERGDSAVYLCASSFSGGTNEQFFGPGTRLTVL.

J is TRBJ1-1 and V is TRBV9; D unclear. This CDR3 spans 15 amino acids. V lost 0 bases and J 1 base, leaving 10 bases between the germline ends. Looked up from germline, CDR1 is SGDLS and CDR2 is YYNGEE. CDR3 loop: CASSVVDSWNTEAFF. CDR3 DNA: TGTGCCAGCAGCGTAGTGGACTCATGGAACACTGAAGCTTTCTTT.